This T cell receptor (beta chain) is drawn from a study of shared clonotypes between healthy human individuals (TCRdb year 2020). About the full investigation: The cohort included a few men and a couple of women between 18 and 49 years of age. The study deeply sequenced blood TCR repertoires of five healthy adults to estimate repertoire size and the extent of clonotype sharing between individuals. For each donor, CD4 naive and CD4 memory were each run on three plates, CD8 naive on two plates, and CD8 memory on one plate. Each donor's leukapheresis produced roughly between about 0.9 and 9.5 billion PBMCs. Libraries were prepared and TCR repertoires were sequenced by different laboratories using diverse techniques, in order to increase sequencing depth and limit assay-specific biases. What the work shows at the level of the full study, not this receptor alone: Larger estimated clonotype richness was generally found for naive subsets than for memory subsets. Compared with non-shared clonotypes, clonotypes shared by all four sorted-subset donors had higher generation probabilities. Pairwise subsampling led to the expectation that sequencing depth would affect the degree of clonotype sharing among donors. Rarefaction of sorted-subset datasets indicated incomplete sequencing despite the large sequencing depth. When several donors were compared, the shared fraction of clonotypes was about 5.4% for naive CD4, over 3% for naive CD8, 2% to 2.5% for memory CD4, and 0.35% to 0.4% for memory CD8. Only blood was sampled, and tissue TCR repertoires likely differ from those in blood. The small number of donors limited the genetic and exposure-history diversity represented.

The donors were healthy, HIV-negative adults who had no recently reported acute infections or vaccinations. Every donor was a Caucasian adult residing in Nashville, Tennessee, USA. CD8 memory samples consisted of magnetically selected CD45RO+ cells combined with CCR7-negative CD45RA+ effector memory (TemRA) cells. After blood collection by leukapheresis, PBMCs were isolated using Ficoll-Histopaque density gradient centrifugation and then cryopreserved in the vapor phase of liquid nitrogen. Analytical flow cytometry was used to check the purity and quantity of each magnetically sorted T cell population. From each sorted fraction, genomic DNA was isolated and quantified by UV absorbance on a Nanodrop 2000c. A note on this clone: Its recognized antigen is unknown. Per-base quality was not reported, and no clone a single base away is much larger than it.

TCR CDR3 regions were amplified from genomic DNA by multiplex PCR using the deep immunoSEQ assay. Extracted genomic DNA from each cell subset was distributed evenly across all wells of several immunoSEQ 96-well plates, and each plate was treated as a replicate. For sorted subsets, around 0.2 ug genomic DNA, equal to 30,000 or so T cell genomes, was loaded into each replicate PCR. Purified libraries were quantified with a Qubit 3.0 fluorometer, sized on a Bioanalyzer 2100, and re-quantified with the KAPA Library Quantification kit. Each immunoSEQ 96-well plate was sequenced on its own single-read 150-cycle Illumina NextSeq 550 flow cell. Per the authors' processing: Because the immunoSEQ output held only junctional sequences and lacked quality scores, the filtering could not match the filtering applied to full-length reads. To assign V/J genes and CDR3, sequences were annotated against IMGT germline references using PyIR, a Python wrapper for IgBLAST v1.9. Reads were filtered out if the reads had weak V/J assignments (E-value above 1e-6), no CDR3, stop codons, out-of-frame junctions, or ambiguous translated residues. V3J clonotypes were defined by identical inferred V gene, J gene, and CDR3 amino acid sequence. Percentage overlap between repertoires was computed as shared unique clonotypes divided by the size of the smaller repertoire. Repertoire richness was assessed with RTK rarefaction, the Chao1 estimator, and Recon v2.1 estimates of unobserved clonotypes. Generation probabilities were computed with OLGA for all TCRbeta clonotypes obtained by the gDNA method from several donors. As stored in TCRdb, this immuneACCESS dataset retains in-frame rearrangements with V and J assigned. A fraction of the clones does not appear; measured against another copy, unresolved V genes explain less than half of the discrepancy, and the remainder lacks a known reason. D and trimming were read from the DNA, whereas the V and J calls and clone size are those reported in that table. For this sample there are approximately 640,000 clones; 90% appear just once. The ten most abundant clones make up about a third of the sample.

Including the terminal cysteine and phenylalanine, the CDR3 comprises 16 residues. Only the CDR3 portion is preserved as DNA: 48 bases, with reading frame beginning at the first base. Relative to germline, V is missing 3 bases and J is missing 0 bases, with 4 bases of the junction outside any gene match. Reading the germline V gene gives CDR1 MDHEN and CDR2 SYDVKM. Sequenced input: memory CD8+ T cells from PBMCs. The sample's cell subset or site, from its label and the paper: CD45RO+ cells pooled with CCR7-negative TemRA cells. The sequence was obtained from a man aged 18 to 30 in good health. Some clones in this sample may be carry-over from other donors' samples. The rearranged chain carries TRBV28 and TRBJ2-3, with 9 bases matching TRBD2. The DNA is as follows: TGTGCCAGCAGTTTGATTCTAGCGGGAAGCACAGATACGCAGTATTTT. Translated, it gives CASSLILAGSTDTQYF.